Given below is one TCR beta chain in context. The data were taken from a study of T cells after yellow fever vaccination. Germline V gene data show CDR1 as MGHRA and CDR2 as YSYEKL. The CDR3 length is 14 residues. V lost 1 base and J lost 2, with 8 bases in between. One entry per CDR3 protein results from TCRdb running MiXCR on the 5' RACE reads. The top ten clones hold approximately 23% of a sample with a few hundred thousand distinct CDR3 sequences, approximately 4% of them seen once. The TCR sequence derives from a man younger than 35 who received the YFV17D yellow fever vaccine. The chain couples TRBV4-1 to TRBJ1-2; D remains unclear. Sequences were derived from PBMCs, sampled 5 days after the yellow fever booster vaccination. This chain's CDR3 is CASSQATGNYGYTF. The CDR3 DNA follows: TGCGCCAGCAGCCAAGCTACGGGGAACTATGGCTACACCTTC.